This T cell receptor beta chain was sequenced for a study of T cells in Graves' hyperthyroidism and ophthalmopathy. Overall study context: Upon initial diagnosis and before any treatment, peripheral blood was collected.

Cells are PBMCs isolated from about 10 ml of fresh blood. The TCR beta CDR3 regions underwent amplification using RNA transcripts as the source. First-round RT-PCR of the TCR CDR3 relied on the HTBI primer set. TCRdb processed the multiplex PCR reads anew with MiXCR; each CDR3 protein has one entry. The sample includes 540,000 or so distinct CDR3 sequences, around 14% of them seen just once. Findings and caveats of the study: Blood also carried most thyroid clonotypes expanded above 0.001.

This clonotype occurred a few times. Antigen: not known. V shed 10 bases and J 5 bases; nucleotides not matched to a gene: 5. This CDR3 has 13 amino acids. The germline V gene encodes CDR1 MNHEY and CDR2 SVGEGT. Material: blood. The receptor was derived from a woman aged 25 to 39 with Graves' hyperthyroidism. This chain uses TRBV6-2 or TRBV6-3 with TRBJ1-5; 10 bases align to TRBD1. The CDR3 DNA reads TGTGCCACGACAGGGGGCTTGTATCAGCCCCAGCATTTT. Residues: CATTGGLYQPQHF.